The sequence of this T cell receptor beta chain was determined in a study of T cells in Graves' hyperthyroidism and ophthalmopathy. Findings of the study overall: Ophthalmopathy and stable hyperthyroidism were told apart by a 13 V-J model. Most thyroid clonotypes expanded above 0.001 were also detected in blood.

TCR beta CDR3 regions were amplified from RNA. When the TCR CDR3 underwent first-round RT-PCR, the HTBI primer set was used. Using its own MiXCR run on the multiplex PCR reads, TCRdb lists one record per CDR3 protein. The sample holds about 300,000 distinct CDR3 sequences, roughly 19% seen once. In its sample, this clonotype was seen many times. Its antigen is as yet unknown. The sample taken for sequencing was blood. This receptor was identified in a man aged 45-60 years with Graves' ophthalmopathy.

The CDR3 DNA sequence: TGTGCCAGCAGCCTCACTCGGACAGGGAAAGATACGCAGTATTTT. It encodes CASSLTRTGKDTQYF. This chain connects TRBV11-1 to TRBJ2-3; 8 bases are a match to TRBD1. In germline, CDR1 is SGHAT, CDR2 FQDESV (reference sequence). The CDR3 runs to 15 residues. The ends lost 5 bases at V and 5 bases at J; junction bases unmatched: 9.